This entry lists 16 T cell receptor beta chains sequenced from one sample in a study of shared clonotypes between healthy human individuals. Repertoires were generated with immunoSEQ multiplex PCR, while TCRdb's copy carries only in-frame clones and drops some. The top ten hold 0.89% of the sample, which has about a million clones, 70% to 85% seen once. Sample: memory CD4+ T cells from PBMCs. Indicated subset: CD45RA-negative fraction. The receptor set was obtained from a man aged 18 to 35 in good health. Some clones in this sample may be carry-over from other donors' samples.

Here the CDR3 reads CASSPSPPRGAEAFF. DNA of the CDR3: TGTGCCAGCAGTCCCAGCCCTCCCCGAGGCGCTGAAGCTTTCTTT. The chain couples TRBV2 to TRBJ1-1, with D unresolved. The CDR3 length is 15 residues. V was cut by 5 bases and J by 6 bases, with 19 bases left in between. Germline CDR1 reads SNHLY; CDR2 reads FYNNEI. The variable domain in full, with the rest retrieved from reference TRBV2 and TRBJ1-1, is EPEVTQTPSHQVTQMGQEVILRCVPISNHLYFYWYRQILGQKVEFLVSFYNNEISEKSEIFDDQFSVERPDGSNFTLKIRSTKLEDSAMYFCASSPSPPRGAEAFFGQGTRLTVV.

A few counts support this clone. The chain has TRBV2 and TRBJ1-1, with no clear D. Trimming removed 4 bases at V and 0 bases at J, with 6 bases between. This CDR3 is 13 amino acids long. Germline V lookup: CDR1 SNHLY, CDR2 FYNNEI. This CDR3 is CASSVLMNTEAFF. For the CDR3, the DNA is TGTGCCAGCAGTGTTCTCATGAACACTGAAGCTTTCTTT.

This clone was observed a handful of times. The CDR3 DNA reads TGTGCCAGCAGCTCTCTGGACAGGAGCTCCTACAATGAGCAGTTCTTC. Translation: CASSSLDRSSYNEQFF. The chain links TRBV13 to TRBJ2-1; 7 bases match TRBD1. V lost 4 bases and J lost 0; bases outside the gene matches: 6. The CDR3 consists of 16 residues. CDR1 and CDR2 from the germline V gene are PRHDT and FYEKMQ (reference sequence).

The chain employs TRBV6-6 and TRBJ1-2; D not resolved. The V gene lost 7 bases and the J gene lost 8 bases, with 17 bases spanning the gap. CDR3 length: 13 residues. Germline V CDR1 and CDR2: MNHNY, SVGAGI (reference sequence). CDR3: CASNPSPALGYTF. For the CDR3, the DNA is TGTGCCAGCAACCCCTCCCCCGCCCTGGGCTACACCTTC.

This chain uses TRBV6-5 with TRBJ2-2, with TRBD1 identical over 8 bases. From germline, CDR1 is MNHEY and CDR2 SVGAGI. The CDR3 runs 15 residues. The V gene end was trimmed by 6 bases and the J gene end by 6 bases; junction bases not matched to a gene: 9. The CDR3 DNA reads TGTGCCAGCAGGAAACAGGGGGAGAGGGCCGGGGAGCTGTTTTTT. Translated: CASRKQGERAGELFF.

This clone was recorded a few times. This sequence joins TRBV11-2 and TRBJ1-1, with 7 bases lining up with TRBD1. Unmatched junction bases numbered 6, after V lost 3 bases and J lost 5 bases. CDR1 is SGHAT, CDR2 FQNNGV, per germline. CDR3 length equals 14 residues. The CDR3 DNA reads as TGTGCCAGCAGCTTCGTTCAGGGGGGAACTGAAGCTTTCTTT. Its protein product is CASSFVQGGTEAFF.

V gene TRBV29-1 combines with J gene TRBJ2-3; D gene ambiguous. Trimming stripped 3 bases from V and 2 bases from J, with 9 bases between. The CDR3 sequence is 13 residues long. Germline CDR1 and CDR2: SQVTM and ANQGSEA. In nucleotides, the CDR3 is TGCAGCGTTGATAGGAACTCCACAGATACGCAGTATTTT. This gives the protein CSVDRNSTDTQYF.

A single count supports this clone. The rearrangement joins TRBV18 to TRBJ1-5; D call uncertain. There are 14 residues in the CDR3. Germline V CDR1 and CDR2: KGHSH, LQKENI. Trimming cost V 3 bases and J 4 bases, with 10 bases left between them. CDR3 DNA: TGTGCCAGCTCACCGACAAACCAAAATCAGCCCCAGCATTTT. Protein sequence: CASSPTNQNQPQHF.

This clone was seen repeatedly, ten times or more. V and J are TRBV21-1 and TRBJ1-4. TRBV21-1 is deemed a pseudogene. This CDR3 contains 16 residues. CDR3 nucleotide sequence: TGTGCCAGCAGCACCATTGACCGAGGAGGTAATGAAAAACTGTTTTTT. The encoded protein is CASSTIDRGGNEKLFF.

This clone was seen a single time. The rearrangement joins TRBV2 to TRBJ2-7; no definite D call. V gave up 5 bases and J gave up 6 bases, with 14 bases separating them. This CDR3 spans 13 amino acids. Per germline, CDR1 SNHLY and CDR2 FYNNEI. CDR3 protein: CASSKRERGEQYF. In nucleotides, the CDR3 is TGTGCCAGCAGTAAAAGAGAGCGCGGCGAGCAGTACTTC. The full variable domain, completed using reference TRBV2 and TRBJ2-7, is EPEVTQTPSHQVTQMGQEVILRCVPISNHLYFYWYRQILGQKVEFLVSFYNNEISEKSEIFDDQFSVERPDGSNFTLKIRSTKLEDSAMYFCASSKRERGEQYFGPGTRLTVT.

The J gene is TRBJ1-5, the V gene TRBV30, with D perhaps matching TRBD1 (5 bases). Trimming removed 4 bases from V and 10 bases from J, with 23 bases in between. The CDR3 has 15 amino acids. Germline V gene data show CDR1 as GTSNPN and CDR2 as SVGIG (reference sequence). The CDR3 region is CAWNIAGTSLLPQHF. CDR3 DNA sequence: TGTGCCTGGAATATAGCCGGGACCTCCTTACTACCCCAGCATTTT.

CDR3 nucleotides: TGTGCCAGCTCACAACCAGGGGCCGGGGCCAACGTCCTGACTTTC. Its protein product is CASSQPGAGANVLTF. The V call is TRBV18, the J call TRBJ2-6; weak D call: TRBD1 (6 bases). V lost 4 bases and J 4 bases, leaving 11 bases between the germline ends. CDR3 length: 15 residues. Germline CDR1 and CDR2: KGHSH and LQKENI. The full variable domain, with the rest looked up from reference TRBV18 and TRBJ2-6, is NAGVMQNPRHLVRRRGQEARLRCSPMKGHSHVYWYRQLPEEGLKFMVYLQKENIIDESGMPKERFSAEFPKEGPSILRIQQVVRGDSAAYFCASSQPGAGANVLTFGAGSRLTVL.

The gene calls are TRBV28 and TRBJ1-5; no reliable D call. The V end lost 5 bases, the J end lost 5 bases, and 19 bases lay between the germline ends. The CDR3 spans 16 residues. CDR1 and CDR2 from the germline V gene are MDHEN and SYDVKM. CDR3 protein: CASSPPGRRVHQPQHF. The DNA of the CDR3 is TGTGCCAGCAGTCCCCCCGGACGCCGGGTTCATCAGCCCCAGCATTTT.

The table lists this clone with many counts. The rearrangement joins TRBV18 to TRBJ1-5, with 10 bases identical to TRBD1. Per germline, CDR1 KGHSH and CDR2 LQKENI. The CDR3 runs 14 residues. V was pared by 5 bases and J by 6 bases, with 4 bases of the junction left unmatched. The CDR3 loop reads CASSRQGAGQPQHF. CDR3 sequence (DNA): TGTGCCAGCTCAAGACAGGGGGCCGGTCAGCCCCAGCATTTT. Together with reference TRBV18 and TRBJ1-5, the CDR3 gives the full variable domain: NAGVMQNPRHLVRRRGQEARLRCSPMKGHSHVYWYRQLPEEGLKFMVYLQKENIIDESGMPKERFSAEFPKEGPSILRIQQVVRGDSAAYFCASSRQGAGQPQHFGDGTRLSIL.

Turning to this clone: The likely explanation is a read error, given a far larger clone one base away. The chain has TRBV28 and TRBJ2-5; D uncertain. CDR1 MDHEN and CDR2 SYDVKM come from the germline V gene. CDR3 length equals 11 residues. Trimming pared 2 bases from V and 5 bases from J, leaving 3 bases between. The CDR3 DNA reads TGTGCCAGCAGTTTAGACGAGACCCAGTACTTC. It codes for CASSLDETQYF.

This clone appeared once. This rearrangement joins TRBV4-1 to TRBJ2-7; 7 bases align to TRBD1. The CDR3 length is 15 residues. The ends lost 5 bases at V and 5 bases at J; junction bases unmatched: 12. Germline V lookup: CDR1 MGHRA, CDR2 YSYEKL. The CDR3 DNA sequence: TGCGCCAGCAGCGACTGGGACAGATCCCCCAACGAGCAGTACTTC. It is translated as CASSDWDRSPNEQYF.